This TCR beta chain was captured in a study of T-cell reconstitution after alpha-beta-depleted transplantation in children. With 2 bases clipped from V and 3 bases from J, the junction kept 10 bases outside the gene matches. The CDR3 runs to 17 residues. The germline V gene encodes CDR1 ENHRY and CDR2 SYGVKD. Overall study results and limits: Where alpha-beta T cells came from about two months after transplant was reportedly several hundred expanded graft clones.

A note on this clonotype: What it binds is unknown.

For TCRbeta, the library was prepared with unique molecular identifiers. TCRdb re-analysed the PCR reads in MiXCR, keeping a single row per CDR3 protein. The table has approximately 500,000 distinct CDR3 sequences, about 10% seen once. The chain employs TRBV10-3 and TRBJ2-1, with 7 bases identical to TRBD2. Sequenced material: PBMCs, taken before TCRalphabeta/CD19-depleted stem cell transplant. This receptor was identified in a child aged 2-9 years with inherited bone marrow failure, due to receive a stem cell transplant. The CDR3 protein is CAISEPLKREGYNEQFF. CDR3 nucleotides: TGTGCCATCAGTGAGCCCCTTAAGCGGGAAGGCTACAATGAGCAGTTCTTC.